This T cell receptor beta chain was identified during a study of Ad26.COV2.S vaccination and SARS-CoV-2 variants. Overall study context: COV1001, an Ad26.COV2.S trial, supplied this vaccine-arm donor. Study-wide results and limits: Measurement of non-spike TCR breadth gave similar results in vaccine and placebo recipients.

Turning to this clone: The target antigen is unknown.

This CDR3 spans 15 amino acids. The V and J ends lost 0 bases and 0 bases respectively, with 8 bases between them. Germline CDR1 LNHNV, CDR2 YYDKDF (reference sequence). Stated treatment: roughly 18 received Ad26.COV2.S at low or high dose, single or two shots; about 5 received placebo; per-sample allocation not given. The samples date from day 63 after the first vaccine or placebo injection. An Ad26 vector that expressed Wuhan-strain SARS-CoV-2 spike constituted the vaccine. Some clones are missing from TCRdb's copy, which holds only in-frame ones; the method was immunoSEQ multiplex PCR. The sample lists more than 300,000 clones, approximately 86% occurring once.

The rearrangement joins TRBV15 to TRBJ1-2, with no clear D. This clonotype originated in a person between 18 and 65 years old who received the Ad26.COV2.S COVID-19 vaccine or a placebo. The sample was peripheral blood, taken in a trial of Ad26.COV2.S vaccine versus placebo. CDR3 sequence (DNA): TGTGCCACCAGCAGAGAGAACGGAGCTAACTATGGCTACACCTTC. It codes for CATSRENGANYGYTF.